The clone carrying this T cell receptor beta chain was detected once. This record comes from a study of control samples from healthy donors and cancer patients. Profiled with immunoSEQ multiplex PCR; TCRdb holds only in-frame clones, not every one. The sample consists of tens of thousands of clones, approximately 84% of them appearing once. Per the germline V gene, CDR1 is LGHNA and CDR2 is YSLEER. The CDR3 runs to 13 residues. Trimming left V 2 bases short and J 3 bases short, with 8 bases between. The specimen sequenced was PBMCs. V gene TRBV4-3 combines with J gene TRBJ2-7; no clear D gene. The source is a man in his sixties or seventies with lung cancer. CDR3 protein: CASSQHGNYEQYF. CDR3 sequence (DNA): TGCGCCAGCAGCCAACACGGAAACTACGAGCAGTACTTC.